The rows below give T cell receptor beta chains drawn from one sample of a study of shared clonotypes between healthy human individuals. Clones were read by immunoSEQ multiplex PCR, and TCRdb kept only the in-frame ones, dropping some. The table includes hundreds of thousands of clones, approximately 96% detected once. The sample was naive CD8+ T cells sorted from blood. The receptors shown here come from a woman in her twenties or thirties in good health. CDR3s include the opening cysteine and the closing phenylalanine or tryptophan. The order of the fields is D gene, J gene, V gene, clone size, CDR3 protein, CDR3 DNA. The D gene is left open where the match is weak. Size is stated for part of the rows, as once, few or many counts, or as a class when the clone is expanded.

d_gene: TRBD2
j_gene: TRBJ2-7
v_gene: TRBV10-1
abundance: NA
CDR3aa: CASSETYQREDDEQYF
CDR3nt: TGCGCCAGCAGTGAGACGTACCAGCGGGAGGACGACGAGCAGTACTTC

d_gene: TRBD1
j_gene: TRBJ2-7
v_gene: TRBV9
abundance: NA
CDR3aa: CASSEGQGEQYF
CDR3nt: TGTGCCAGCAGCGAGGGACAGGGGGAGCAGTACTTC

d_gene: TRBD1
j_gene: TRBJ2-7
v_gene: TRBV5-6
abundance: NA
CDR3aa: CASSLGGTGPYEQYF
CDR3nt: TGTGCCAGCAGCCTGGGTGGGACAGGTCCCTACGAGCAGTACTTC

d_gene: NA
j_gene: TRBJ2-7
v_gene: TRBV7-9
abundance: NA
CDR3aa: CASSLAGVPHEQYF
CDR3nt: TGTGCCAGCAGCTTAGCGGGAGTACCTCACGAGCAGTACTTC

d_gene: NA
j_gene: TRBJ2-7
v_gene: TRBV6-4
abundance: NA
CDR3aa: CASSEGLSYEQYF
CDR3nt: TGTGCCAGCAGTGAGGGGCTCTCCTACGAGCAGTACTTC

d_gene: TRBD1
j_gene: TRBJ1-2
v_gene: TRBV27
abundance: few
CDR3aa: CASSTGQAGWGYTF
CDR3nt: TGTGCCAGCAGCACTGGACAGGCAGGCTGGGGCTACACCTTC

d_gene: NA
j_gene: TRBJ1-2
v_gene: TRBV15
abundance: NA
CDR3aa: CATSREGASVYGYTF
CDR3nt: TGTGCCACCAGCAGAGAAGGTGCGTCAGTCTATGGCTACACCTTC

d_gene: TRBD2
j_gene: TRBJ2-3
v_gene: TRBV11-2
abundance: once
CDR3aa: CASSLVGGGTDTQYF
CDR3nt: TGTGCCAGCAGCTTAGTCGGGGGGGGGACAGATACGCAGTATTTT

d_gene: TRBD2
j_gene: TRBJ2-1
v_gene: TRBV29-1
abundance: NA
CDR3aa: CSVAGGPLESDNEQFF
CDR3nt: TGCAGCGTTGCGGGAGGGCCCCTAGAATCGGACAATGAGCAGTTCTTC

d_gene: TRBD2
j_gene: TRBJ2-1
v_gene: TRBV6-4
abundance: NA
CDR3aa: CASSDPGLAGGKQFF
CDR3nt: TGTGCCAGCAGTGACCCTGGACTAGCGGGAGGAAAGCAGTTCTTC

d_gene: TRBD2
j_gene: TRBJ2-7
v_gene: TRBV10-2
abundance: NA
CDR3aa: CASSELSSGAYEQYF
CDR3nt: TGCGCCAGCAGTGAGCTATCTAGCGGTGCCTACGAGCAGTACTTC

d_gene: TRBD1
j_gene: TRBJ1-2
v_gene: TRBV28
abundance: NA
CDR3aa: CASSLTGGVLGYGYTF
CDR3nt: TGTGCCAGCAGTTTGACAGGGGGCGTTCTTGGCTATGGCTACACCTTC

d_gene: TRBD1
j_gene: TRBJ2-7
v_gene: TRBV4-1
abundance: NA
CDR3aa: CASSQGDRYYEQYF
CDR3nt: TGCGCCAGCAGCCAAGGGGACAGATACTACGAGCAGTACTTC

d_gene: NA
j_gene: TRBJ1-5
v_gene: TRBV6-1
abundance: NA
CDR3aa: CASSVIYQPQHF
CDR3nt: TGTGCCAGCAGTGTAATATATCAGCCCCAGCATTTT

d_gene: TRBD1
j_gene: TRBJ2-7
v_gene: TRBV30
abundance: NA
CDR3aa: CAWTQTGTGVSYEQYF
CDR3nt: TGTGCCTGGACCCAAACAGGGACAGGGGTTTCCTACGAGCAGTACTTC

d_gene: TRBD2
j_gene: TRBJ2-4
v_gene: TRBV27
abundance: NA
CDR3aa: CASSSGTSANIQYF
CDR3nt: TGTGCCAGCAGTTCCGGGACTAGCGCGAACATTCAGTACTTC

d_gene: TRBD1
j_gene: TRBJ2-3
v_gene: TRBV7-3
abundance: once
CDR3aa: CASSPQRQGSDTQYF
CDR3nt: TGTGCCAGCAGCCCACAGCGACAGGGTTCAGATACGCAGTATTTT

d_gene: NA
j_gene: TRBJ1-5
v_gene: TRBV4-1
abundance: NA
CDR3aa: CASSQVLLITAQHF
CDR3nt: TGCGCCAGCAGCCAAGTACTCTTAATCACAGCCCAGCATTTT

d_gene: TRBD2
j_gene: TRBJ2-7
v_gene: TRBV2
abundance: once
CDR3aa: CASRPDFGGGYEQYF
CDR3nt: TGTGCCAGCAGGCCCGACTTTGGCGGGGGCTACGAGCAGTACTTC

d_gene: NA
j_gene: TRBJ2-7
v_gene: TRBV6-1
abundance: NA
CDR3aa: CASTAGQTFYEQYF
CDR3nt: TGTGCCAGCACCGCGGGACAGACCTTCTACGAGCAGTACTTC

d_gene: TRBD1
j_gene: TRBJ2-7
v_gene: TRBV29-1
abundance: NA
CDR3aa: CSALTGTGAYEQYF
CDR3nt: TGCAGCGCGTTAACCGGGACAGGGGCCTACGAGCAGTACTTC

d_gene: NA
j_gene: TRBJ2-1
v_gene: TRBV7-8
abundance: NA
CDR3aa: CASRPPGAGDEQFF
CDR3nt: TGTGCCAGCAGGCCCCCGGGGGCTGGCGATGAGCAGTTCTTC

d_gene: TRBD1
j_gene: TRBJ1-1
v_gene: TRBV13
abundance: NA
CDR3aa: CASSSQWDRGGTEAFF
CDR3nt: TGTGCCAGCAGCTCCCAATGGGACAGGGGGGGTACTGAAGCTTTCTTT

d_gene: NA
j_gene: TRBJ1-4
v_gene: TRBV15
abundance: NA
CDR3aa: CATSSERTNEKLFF
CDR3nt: TGTGCCACCAGCAGTGAGAGGACTAATGAAAAACTGTTTTTT

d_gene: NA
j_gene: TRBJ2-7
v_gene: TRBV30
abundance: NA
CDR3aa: CAWSPNYEQYF
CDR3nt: TGTGCCTGGAGCCCGAACTACGAGCAGTACTTC

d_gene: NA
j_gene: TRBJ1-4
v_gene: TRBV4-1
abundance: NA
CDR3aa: CASSQSRESNEKLFF
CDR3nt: TGCGCCAGCAGCCAATCCAGGGAGAGTAATGAAAAACTGTTTTTT

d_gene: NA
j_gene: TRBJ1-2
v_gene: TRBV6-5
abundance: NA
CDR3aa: CASSLTGSLYGYTF
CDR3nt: TGTGCCAGCAGTTTGACAGGCTCACTTTATGGCTACACCTTC

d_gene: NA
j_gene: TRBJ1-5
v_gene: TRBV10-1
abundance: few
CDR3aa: CASSEQGHDQPQHF
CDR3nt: TGCGCCAGCAGTGAACAGGGTCACGATCAGCCCCAGCATTTT

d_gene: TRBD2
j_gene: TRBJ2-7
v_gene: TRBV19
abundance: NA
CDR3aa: CASSIDRLAGTYEQYF
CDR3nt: TGTGCCAGTAGTATAGATCGCCTAGCGGGAACCTACGAGCAGTACTTC